This section outlines one T cell receptor beta chain sequence together with its context. This CDR3 has 14 residues. Germline CDR1 reads DFQATT; CDR2 reads SNEGSKA (reference sequence). V lost 3 bases to trimming and J lost 5 bases; unmatched junction nucleotides: 7. The data derive from a study of regulatory T cells in long-lasting Graves disease. The time point here: newly diagnosed GD, antithyroid drugs for less than 3 months. RNA extracted from PBMCs served as the sequencing template. Researchers made TCR beta libraries by using iRepertoire HTBI primers and running Arm-PCR on CDR3 regions. TCRdb reprocessed the multiplex PCR reads via MiXCR and lists one record per CDR3 protein. The sample holds under 250,000 distinct CDR3 sequences; around 20% are singletons and the top ten take over 11%.

The source of this sequence is a female donor with Graves disease. The chain has TRBV20-1 and TRBJ2-1, with TRBD2 identical over 7 bases. The source material was peripheral blood mononuclear cells (PBMCs), sampled at new diagnosis, from a patient treated with antithyroid drugs. The CDR3 DNA reads TGCAGTGCTAGTGGTACTAGCGAGGACAATGAGCAGTTCTTC. Translating it yields CSASGTSEDNEQFF.